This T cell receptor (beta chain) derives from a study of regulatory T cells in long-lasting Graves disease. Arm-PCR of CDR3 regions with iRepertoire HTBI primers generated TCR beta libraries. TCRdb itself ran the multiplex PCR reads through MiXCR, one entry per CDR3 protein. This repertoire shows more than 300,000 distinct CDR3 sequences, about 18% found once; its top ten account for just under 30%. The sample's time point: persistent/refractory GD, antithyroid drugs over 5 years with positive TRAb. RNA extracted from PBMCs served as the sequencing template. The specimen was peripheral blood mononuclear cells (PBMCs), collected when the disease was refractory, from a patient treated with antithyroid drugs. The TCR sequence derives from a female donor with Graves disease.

DNA for the CDR3: TGTGCCAGCATGGACAGGGGAGCCACTGAAGCTTTCTTT. The encoded protein is CASMDRGATEAFF. V gene TRBV2 combines with J gene TRBJ1-1; 9 nucleotides agree with TRBD1. The ends lost 7 bases at V and 4 bases at J; junction bases unmatched: 4. Germline V gives CDR1 SNHLY, CDR2 FYNNEI. The CDR3 sequence is 13 residues long.